Presented here are 14 T cell receptor beta chains from one specimen sequenced in a study of human T cells and chemical hapten exposure. In TCRdb, the RACE reads were re-called with MiXCR into one record per CDR3 protein. The profile shows some 93,000 distinct CDR3 sequences, roughly 8% of them singletons. Specified time point: healthy volunteer bleed at 2 weeks. The starting material, unfractionated whole blood, was used for total RNA extraction. The sequenced sample was whole blood. All receptors come from a female donor in good health. Some clones in this sample may be carry-over from other donors' samples.

The table lists this clonotype with many counts. This chain links TRBV15 with TRBJ2-7; D perhaps matches TRBD2 (6 bases). Trimming left V 0 bases short and J 3 bases short, with 18 bases between. CDR1 and CDR2 (germline): LNHNV, YYDKDF (reference sequence). The CDR3 sequence is 17 residues long. CDR3 in amino acids: CATSRDRERVADYEQYF. CDR3 DNA sequence: TGTGCCACCAGCAGAGATAGGGAGCGGGTAGCAGACTACGAGCAGTACTTC.

The CDR3 loop reads CAISPGQGTGMNTEAFF. In nucleotides, the CDR3 is TGTGCCATCAGCCCGGGACAGGGTACAGGTATGAACACTGAAGCTTTCTTT. V is TRBV10-3 and J is TRBJ1-1, with TRBD1 matching over 9 bases. Germline lookup yields CDR1 ENHRY and CDR2 SYGVKD. V lost 6 bases and J lost 0; bases outside the gene matches: 11. This CDR3 contains 17 residues.

In this sample, this clonotype turned up a few times. This chain uses TRBV6-1 with TRBJ1-5; D might be TRBD1 (5 bases). The CDR3 has 16 amino acids. Germline V gene lookup returns CDR1 MNHNS and CDR2 SASEGT. V lost 0 bases, J lost 0 bases, and 9 bases lay in between. The CDR3 region is CASSEAPGDSNQPQHF. The CDR3 DNA reads as TGTGCCAGCAGTGAAGCGCCGGGGGATAGCAATCAGCCCCAGCATTTT.

In its sample, this clonotype was seen a few times. V gene TRBV5-1 combines with J gene TRBJ1-4; TRBD1 matches at 9 bases. V trimming: 0 bases; J trimming: 5 bases; junction bases outside the gene matches: 5. CDR3 length: 16 amino acids. The germline V gene has CDR1 SGHRS and CDR2 YFSETQ. CDR3 in DNA: TGCGCCAGCAGCTTGGCCCCCACAGGGGGCAATGAAAAACTGTTTTTT. Protein: CASSLAPTGGNEKLFF. Full variable domain (missing parts from reference TRBV5-1 and TRBJ1-4): KAGVTQTPRYLIKTRGQQVTLSCSPISGHRSVSWYQQTPGQGLQFLFEYFSETQRNKGNFPGRFSGRQFSNSRSEMNVSTLELGDSALYLCASSLAPTGGNEKLFFGSGTQLSVL.

This clonotype came up many times. The rearrangement uses TRBV7-8 and TRBJ2-7; 8 bases align to TRBD1. CDR3 size: 14 residues. Trimming at V came to 1 base and at J to 6 bases, leaving 5 bases not matched to a gene. In germline, CDR1 is SGHVS, CDR2 FQNEAQ. The CDR3 loop is CASSLDRGSGEQYF. In DNA form, the CDR3 reads TGTGCCAGCAGCTTAGACAGGGGGTCCGGCGAGCAGTACTTC.

The J gene is TRBJ2-2, the V gene TRBV20-1; tentative D call: TRBD1 (6 bases). The CDR3 extends over 16 amino acids. Per germline, CDR1 DFQATT and CDR2 SNEGSKA (reference sequence). V lost 6 bases and J lost 2, with 19 bases in between. For the CDR3, the DNA is TGCAGTGCCCCGGACGGTGGACAGACCAACACCGGGGAGCTGTTTTTT. This translates into CSAPDGGQTNTGELFF.

This clonotype was picked up a small number of times. The V call is TRBV7-2, the J call TRBJ2-1; a weak D match, TRBD2 (5 bases). CDR3 length equals 14 residues. CDR1 is SGHTA and CDR2 is FQGNSA in the germline V gene. V was cut by 1 base and J by 5 bases, with 9 bases left in between. The CDR3 loop reads CASSLESGDNEQFF. CDR3 DNA: TGTGCCAGCAGCTTAGAAAGCGGTGACAATGAGCAGTTCTTC.

This clonotype was counted only a few times. The V call is TRBV3-1, the J call TRBJ2-2, with a tentative D call TRBD1 (6 bases). Germline CDR1 is LGHDT and CDR2 is YNNKEL (reference sequence). CDR3 length equals 16 residues. Trimming took 1 base from V and 2 from J, leaving 11 bases between them. CDR3 sequence: CASSQGRGPNTGELFF. DNA of the CDR3: TGTGCCAGCAGCCAAGGCAGGGGCCCTAACACCGGGGAGCTGTTTTTT.

The chain carries TRBV4-2 and TRBJ2-1; 11 bases align to TRBD1. CDR3 length: 16 amino acids. Germline CDR1 and CDR2: LGHNA and YNFKEQ. After removal of 0 bases from V and 6 bases from J, the junction contained 4 bases not matched to a gene. For the CDR3, the DNA is TGTGCCAGCAGCCAAGATACGGGGACAGGGGGCAATGAGCAGTTCTTC. It encodes CASSQDTGTGGNEQFF.

This clonotype came up many times. V usage is TRBV6-1 and J usage is TRBJ1-5; D is possibly TRBD1 (5 bases). Germline-derived CDR1 and CDR2 are MNHNS and SASEGT. The CDR3 covers 15 residues. Trimming took off 7 bases at V and 2 bases at J, with 15 bases between the two ends. The CDR3: CASTLQVVGNQPQHF. CDR3 coding DNA: TGTGCCAGCACCCTACAGGTGGTGGGCAATCAGCCCCAGCATTTT.

This clonotype was seen a handful of times. The chain links TRBV12-3 or TRBV12-4 to TRBJ2-7, with D possibly TRBD1 on 6 matching bases. The CDR3 sequence is 12 residues long. Deletions cut 6 bases from V and 5 bases from J, with 11 bases between. Written as DNA, the CDR3 is TGTGCCAGCAGCAGGGGTCGGGACGAGCAGTACTTC. It codes for CASSRGRDEQYF.

The gene calls are TRBV12-3 or TRBV12-4 and TRBJ2-1; 9 nucleotides agree with TRBD1. The CDR3 covers 14 residues. V lost 5 bases to trimming and J lost 7 bases; unmatched junction nucleotides: 6. The DNA for the CDR3 is TGTGCCAGCAGTCTTAGACAGGGGGATAATGAGCAGTTCTTC. It translates to CASSLRQGDNEQFF.

This clonotype has just one count. The V call is TRBV7-9, the J call TRBJ1-1; no reliable D call. The V gene's germline CDR1 is SEHNR and CDR2 FQNEAQ (reference sequence). Trimming removed 0 bases at V and 4 bases at J, with 6 bases between. The CDR3 extends over 13 amino acids. CDR3 protein: CASSLAKGTEAFF. As DNA, the CDR3 is TGTGCCAGCAGCTTAGCCAAAGGCACTGAAGCTTTCTTT.

This clonotype has a handful of counts. The chain has TRBV20-1 and TRBJ1-5; the D is unclear. V was clipped by 2 bases and J by 7 bases, with 12 bases between them. From germline, CDR1 is DFQATT and CDR2 SNEGSKA (reference sequence). The CDR3 extends over 13 amino acids. Here the CDR3 reads CSARTPLGQPQHF. The CDR3 nucleotides are TGCAGTGCTAGAACCCCTTTGGGCCAGCCCCAGCATTTT.